This T cell receptor (beta chain) comes out of a study of regulatory T cells in long-lasting Graves disease. As for time point: persistent/refractory GD, antithyroid drugs over 5 years with positive TRAb. With RNA extracted from PBMCs as input, the TCR library was made. A volume of 7 to 9.5 milliliters of peripheral blood was collected in EDTA tubes. General study results and limits: It was in persistent disease that TRBV28, TRBJ1-2 and TRBJ2-5 were favored. Graves' patients with persistent disease showed TCR diversity lower than patients newly diagnosed. Exclusively peripheral blood, rather than thyroid tissue, was studied.

Unmatched junction bases numbered 5, after V lost 1 base and J lost 2 bases. Germline CDR1 reads LGHDT; CDR2 reads YNNKEL (reference sequence). The CDR3 sequence is 15 residues long. Concerning this clonotype: Its antigen is as yet unknown.

Building of the TCR beta libraries involved iRepertoire HTBI primers and Arm-PCR of CDR3 regions. One entry per CDR3 protein, called by TCRdb with MiXCR from the multiplex PCR reads. The data contain about half a million distinct CDR3 sequences, 20% to 25% of them singletons. The V gene is TRBV3-1, the J gene TRBJ2-7; 7 nucleotides match TRBD1. The input for sequencing was peripheral blood mononuclear cells (PBMCs), taken when the disease was refractory, from a patient treated with antithyroid drugs. This receptor was identified in a female donor with Graves disease. CDR3 sequence reads: CASSQGGTEAYEQYF. DNA of the CDR3: TGTGCCAGCAGCCAAGGAGGGACAGAAGCCTACGAGCAGTACTTC.